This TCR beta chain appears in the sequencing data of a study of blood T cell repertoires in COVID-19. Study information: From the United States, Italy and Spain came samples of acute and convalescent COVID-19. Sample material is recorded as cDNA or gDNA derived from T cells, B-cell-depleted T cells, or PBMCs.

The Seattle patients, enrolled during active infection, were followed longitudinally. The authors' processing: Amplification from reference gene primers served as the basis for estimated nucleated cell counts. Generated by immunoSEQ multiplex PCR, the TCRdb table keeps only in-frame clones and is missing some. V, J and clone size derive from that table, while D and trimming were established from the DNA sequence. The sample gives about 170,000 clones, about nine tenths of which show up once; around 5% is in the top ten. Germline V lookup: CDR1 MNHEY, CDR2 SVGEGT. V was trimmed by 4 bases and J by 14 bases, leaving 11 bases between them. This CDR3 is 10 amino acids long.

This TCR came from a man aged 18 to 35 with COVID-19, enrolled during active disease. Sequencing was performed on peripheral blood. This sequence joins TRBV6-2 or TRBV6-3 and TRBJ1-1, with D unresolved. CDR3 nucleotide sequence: TGTGCCAGCAGTTCCGGGAGGGCCTTCTTT. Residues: CASSSGRAFF.